These T cell receptor beta chains were read from a single sample in a study of CD8+ T cells in alopecia areata. The method was immunoSEQ multiplex PCR; TCRdb's version includes in-frame clones alone and lacks a portion of them. The sample records 120,000 or so clones, 58% being singletons. This material consisted of CD8+ T cells sorted from blood, taken at week 4, from a patient treated with tofacitinib. The receptor set was obtained from a human donor with alopecia areata. CDR3s include the opening cysteine and the closing phenylalanine or tryptophan. Expanded clones get a size class; other rows say once, few or many, or leave the size out.

J,size,V,CDR3
TRBJ2-3,.,TRBV7-9,CASSLGTSTADTQYF
TRBJ1-2,.,TRBV7-8,CASRPPGQGPDYTF
TRBJ2-5,.,TRBV2,CATNRLADQETQYF
TRBJ2-3,.,TRBV9,CASSVQGSTDTQYF
TRBJ2-5,few,TRBV5-6,CASSLVGETQYF
TRBJ2-7,few,TRBV7-9,CASSLEPGQGSEQYF
TRBJ2-3,.,TRBV6-1,CASSRRESPDTQYF
TRBJ2-3,.,TRBV30,CAWSDADTQYF
TRBJ1-5,.,TRBV6-5,CASSYSSNQPQHF
TRBJ2-7,few,TRBV29-1,CSVTGPRSYEQYF
TRBJ1-5,few,TRBV23-1,CASSQSGDSPNQPQHF
TRBJ2-7,.,TRBV25-1,CASSVISEQYF
TRBJ2-7,few,TRBV13,CASSLSGTLNEQYF
TRBJ2-1,.,TRBV29-1,CSVPWTGGNEQFF
TRBJ2-3,.,TRBV5-1,CASSFEVSTDTQYF
TRBJ2-6,.,TRBV27,CASSPSGANVLTF
TRBJ2-5,.,TRBV7-9,CASSSTGGLETQYF
TRBJ1-1,few,TRBV5-1,CASSLGMGQNTEAFF
TRBJ2-3,.,TRBV30,CAWSPGPDTQYF
TRBJ1-2,.,TRBV30,CAWIDHGYTF
TRBJ2-7,.,TRBV7-2,CASSSHVGGGYEQYF
TRBJ1-1,few,TRBV7-9,CASSFPQGGTEAFF